This T cell receptor (beta chain) came from a study of blood T cell repertoires in COVID-19. About the study: Whether acute or convalescent, the COVID-19 samples came from the United States, Italy and Spain.

Per the original methods: Quantification of nucleated cells was approximated via reference gene primer amplification. Sequenced by immunoSEQ multiplex PCR; TCRdb stores in-frame clones only, minus some. From that table come the V and J calls and clone size; the DNA was used to work out D and trimming. The data contain 300,000 to 350,000 clones, 88% of them singletons. One Seattle source followed patients from active infection through their disease course. This CDR3 has 14 amino acids. Germline values: CDR1 ENHRY, CDR2 SYGVKD. Between the trimmed V and J ends, which lost 6 bases and 2 bases, there was a span of 14 bases.

The sequence derives from a woman in her seventies with COVID-19, enrolled during active disease. The sample taken for sequencing was peripheral blood. The chain carries TRBV10-3 and TRBJ2-7; TRBD1 is a possible D gene (6 bases). The CDR3 loop is CAIRSDRAAYEQYF. The CDR3 DNA sequence: TGTGCCATCAGATCGGACAGAGCCGCCTACGAGCAGTACTTC.